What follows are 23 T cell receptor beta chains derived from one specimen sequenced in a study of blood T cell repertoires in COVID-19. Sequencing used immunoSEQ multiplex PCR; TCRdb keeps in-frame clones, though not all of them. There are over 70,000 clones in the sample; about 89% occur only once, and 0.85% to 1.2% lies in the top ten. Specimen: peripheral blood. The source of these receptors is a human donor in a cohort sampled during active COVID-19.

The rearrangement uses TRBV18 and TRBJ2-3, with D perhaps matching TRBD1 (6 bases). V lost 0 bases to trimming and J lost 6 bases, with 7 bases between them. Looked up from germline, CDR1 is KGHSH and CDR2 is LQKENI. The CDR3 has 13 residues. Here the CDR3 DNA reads TGTGCCAGCTCACCACCCACAGGGGATACGCAGTATTTT. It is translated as CASSPPTGDTQYF.

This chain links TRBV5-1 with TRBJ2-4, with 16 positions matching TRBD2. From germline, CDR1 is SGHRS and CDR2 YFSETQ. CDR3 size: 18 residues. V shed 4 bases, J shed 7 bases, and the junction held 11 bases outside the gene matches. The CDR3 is CASSGGTSGRADLNIQYF. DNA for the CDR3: TGCGCCAGCAGCGGAGGGACTAGCGGGAGGGCGGATTTGAACATTCAGTACTTC.

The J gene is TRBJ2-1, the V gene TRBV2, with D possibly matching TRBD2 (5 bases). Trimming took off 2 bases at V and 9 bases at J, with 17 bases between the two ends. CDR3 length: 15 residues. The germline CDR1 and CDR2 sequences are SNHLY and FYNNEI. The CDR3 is CASSERRESGSEQFF. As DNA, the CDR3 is TGTGCCAGCAGTGAAAGGAGAGAGTCGGGAAGTGAGCAGTTCTTC.

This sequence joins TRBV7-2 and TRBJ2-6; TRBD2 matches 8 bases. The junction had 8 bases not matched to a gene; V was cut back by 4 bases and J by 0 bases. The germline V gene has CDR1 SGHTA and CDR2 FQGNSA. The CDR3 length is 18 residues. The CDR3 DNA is TGTGCCAGCAGCTCCGTCCCTAGCGGGTTCTCTGGGGCCAACGTCCTGACTTTC. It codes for CASSSVPSGFSGANVLTF.

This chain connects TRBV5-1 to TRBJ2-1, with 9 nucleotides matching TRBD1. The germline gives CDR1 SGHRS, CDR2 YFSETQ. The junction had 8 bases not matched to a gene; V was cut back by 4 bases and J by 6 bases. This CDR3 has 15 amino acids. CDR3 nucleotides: TGCGCCAGCAGCCCAACAGGGGGCGTCGGCAATGAGCAGTTCTTC. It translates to CASSPTGGVGNEQFF.

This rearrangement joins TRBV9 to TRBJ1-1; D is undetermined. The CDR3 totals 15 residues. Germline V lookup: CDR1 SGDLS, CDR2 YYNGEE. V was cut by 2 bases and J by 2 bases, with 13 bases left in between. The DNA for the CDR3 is TGTGCCAGCAGCGTCGGCGGGGTTCAAAACACTGAAGCTTTCTTT. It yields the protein CASSVGGVQNTEAFF.

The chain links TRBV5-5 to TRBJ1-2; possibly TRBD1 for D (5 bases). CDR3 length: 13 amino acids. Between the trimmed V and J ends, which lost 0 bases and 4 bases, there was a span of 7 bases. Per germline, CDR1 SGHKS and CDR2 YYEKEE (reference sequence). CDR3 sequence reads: CASSLAQGYGYTF. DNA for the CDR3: TGTGCCAGCAGCTTGGCCCAGGGCTATGGCTACACCTTC.

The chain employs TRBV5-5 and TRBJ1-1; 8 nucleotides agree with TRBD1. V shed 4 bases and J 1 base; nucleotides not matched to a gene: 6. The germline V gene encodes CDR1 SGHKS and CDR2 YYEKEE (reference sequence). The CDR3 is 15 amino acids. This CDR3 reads CASSAHGTGNTEAFF. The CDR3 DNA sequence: TGTGCCAGCAGCGCCCACGGGACAGGGAACACTGAAGCTTTCTTT. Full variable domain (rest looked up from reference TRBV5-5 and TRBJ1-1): DAGVTQSPTHLIKTRGQQVTLRCSPISGHKSVSWYQQVLGQGPQFIFQYYEKEERGRGNFPDRFSARQFPNYSSELNVNALLLGDSALYLCASSAHGTGNTEAFFGQGTRLTVV.

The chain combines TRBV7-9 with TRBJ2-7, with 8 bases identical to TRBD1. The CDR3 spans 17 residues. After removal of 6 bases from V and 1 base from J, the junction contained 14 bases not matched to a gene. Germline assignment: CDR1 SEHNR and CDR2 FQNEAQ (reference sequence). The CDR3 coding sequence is TGTGCCAGCAGTTATCCTTATGACAGGGGCAAATCCTACGAGCAGTACTTC. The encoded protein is CASSYPYDRGKSYEQYF.

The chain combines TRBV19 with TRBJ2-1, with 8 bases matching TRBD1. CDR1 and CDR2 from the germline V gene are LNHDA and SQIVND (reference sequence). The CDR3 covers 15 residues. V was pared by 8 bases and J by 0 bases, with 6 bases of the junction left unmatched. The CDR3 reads CASGGQALSYNEQFF. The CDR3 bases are TGTGCCAGTGGGGGACAGGCACTCTCCTACAATGAGCAGTTCTTC. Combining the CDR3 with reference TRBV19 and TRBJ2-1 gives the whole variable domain DGGITQSPKYLFRKEGQNVTLSCEQNLNHDAMYWYRQDPGQGLRLIYYSQIVNDFQKGDIAEGYSVSREKKESFPLTVTSAQKNPTAFYLCASGGQALSYNEQFFGPGTRLTVL.

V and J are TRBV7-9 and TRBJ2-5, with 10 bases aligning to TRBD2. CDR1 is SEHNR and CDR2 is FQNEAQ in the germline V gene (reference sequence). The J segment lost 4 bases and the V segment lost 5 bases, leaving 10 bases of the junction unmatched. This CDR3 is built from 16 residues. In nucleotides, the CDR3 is TGTGCCAGCAGCCCGCTAGCGGGGGCGGAAGGAGAGACCCAGTACTTC. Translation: CASSPLAGAEGETQYF.

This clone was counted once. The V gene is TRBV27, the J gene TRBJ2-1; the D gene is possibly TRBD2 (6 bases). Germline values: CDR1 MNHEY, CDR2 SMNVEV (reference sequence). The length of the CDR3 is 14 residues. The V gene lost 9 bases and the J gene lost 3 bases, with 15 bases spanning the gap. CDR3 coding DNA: TGTGCCAGTTTGGGAGGCGGAGGCTACAATGAGCAGTTCTTC. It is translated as CASLGGGGYNEQFF.

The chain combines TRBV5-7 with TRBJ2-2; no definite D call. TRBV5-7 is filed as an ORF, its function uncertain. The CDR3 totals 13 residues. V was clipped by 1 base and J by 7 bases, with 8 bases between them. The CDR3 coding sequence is TGTGCCAGCAGCTTGACGAGGCGCGGGGAGCTGTTTTTT. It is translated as CASSLTRRGELFF.

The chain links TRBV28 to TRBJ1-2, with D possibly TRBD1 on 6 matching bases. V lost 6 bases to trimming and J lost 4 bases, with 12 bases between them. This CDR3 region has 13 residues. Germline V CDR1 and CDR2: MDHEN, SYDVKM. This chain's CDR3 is CASSPGQIYGYTF. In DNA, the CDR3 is TGTGCCAGCAGCCCAGGACAGATCTATGGCTACACCTTC.

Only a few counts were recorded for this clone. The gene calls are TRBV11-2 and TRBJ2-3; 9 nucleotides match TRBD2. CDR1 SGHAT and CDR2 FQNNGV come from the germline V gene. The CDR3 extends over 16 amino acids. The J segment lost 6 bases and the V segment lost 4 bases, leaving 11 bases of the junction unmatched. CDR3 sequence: CASSSLAGVGFDTQYF. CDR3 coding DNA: TGTGCCAGCAGCTCCTTAGCGGGAGTGGGGTTTGATACGCAGTATTTT.

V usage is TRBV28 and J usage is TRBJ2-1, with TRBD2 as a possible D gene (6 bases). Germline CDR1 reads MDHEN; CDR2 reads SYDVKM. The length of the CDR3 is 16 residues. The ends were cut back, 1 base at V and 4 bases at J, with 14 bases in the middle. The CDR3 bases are TGTGCCAGCAGTTTATATGGGGACTCCCGTTACAATGAGCAGTTCTTC. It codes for CASSLYGDSRYNEQFF. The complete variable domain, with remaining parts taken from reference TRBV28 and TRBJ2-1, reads DVKVTQSSRYLVKRTGEKVFLECVQDMDHENMFWYRQDPGLGLRLIYFSYDVKMKEKGDIPEGYSVSREKKERFSLILESASTNQTSMYLCASSLYGDSRYNEQFFGPGTRLTVL.

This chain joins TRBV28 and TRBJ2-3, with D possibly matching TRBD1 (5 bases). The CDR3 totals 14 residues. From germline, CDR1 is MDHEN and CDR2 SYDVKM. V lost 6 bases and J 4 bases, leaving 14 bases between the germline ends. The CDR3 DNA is TGTGCCAGCAGCGACAGCGAAAGGGCAGATACGCAGTATTTT. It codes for CASSDSERADTQYF.

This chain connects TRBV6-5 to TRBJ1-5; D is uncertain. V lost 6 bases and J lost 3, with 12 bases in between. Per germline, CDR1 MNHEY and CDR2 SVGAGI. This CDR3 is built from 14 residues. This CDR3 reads CASSPSGNNQPQHF. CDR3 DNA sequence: TGTGCCAGCAGCCCCTCGGGGAACAATCAGCCCCAGCATTTT.

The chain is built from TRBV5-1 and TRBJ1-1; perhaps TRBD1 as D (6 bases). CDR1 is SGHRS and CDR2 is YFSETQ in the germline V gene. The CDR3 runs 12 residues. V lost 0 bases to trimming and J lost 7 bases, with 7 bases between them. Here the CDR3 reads CASSLETGEAFF. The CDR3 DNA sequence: TGCGCCAGCAGCTTGGAGACAGGTGAAGCTTTCTTT.

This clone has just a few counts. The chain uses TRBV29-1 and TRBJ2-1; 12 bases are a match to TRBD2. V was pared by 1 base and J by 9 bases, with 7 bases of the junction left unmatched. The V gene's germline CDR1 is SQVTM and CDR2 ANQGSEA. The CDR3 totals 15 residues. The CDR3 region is CSVEVGTSGRLEQFF. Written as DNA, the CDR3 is TGCAGCGTTGAAGTTGGGACTAGCGGGCGCCTTGAGCAGTTCTTC.

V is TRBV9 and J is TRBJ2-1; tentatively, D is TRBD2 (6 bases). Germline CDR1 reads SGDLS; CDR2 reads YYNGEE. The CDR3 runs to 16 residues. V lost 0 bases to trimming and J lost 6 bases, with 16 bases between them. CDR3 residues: CASSVEGQGGSNEQFF. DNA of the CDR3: TGTGCCAGCAGCGTAGAAGGGCAGGGAGGCTCCAATGAGCAGTTCTTC. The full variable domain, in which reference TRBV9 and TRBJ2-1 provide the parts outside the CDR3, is DSGVTQTPKHLITATGQRVTLRCSPRSGDLSVYWYQQSLDQGLQFLIQYYNGEERAKGNILERFSAQQFPDLHSELNLSSLELGDSALYFCASSVEGQGGSNEQFFGPGTRLTVL.

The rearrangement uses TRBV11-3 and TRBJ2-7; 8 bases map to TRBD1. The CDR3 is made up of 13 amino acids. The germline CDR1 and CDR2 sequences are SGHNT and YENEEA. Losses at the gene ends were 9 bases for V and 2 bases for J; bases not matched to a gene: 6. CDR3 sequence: CASPGQAPYEQYF. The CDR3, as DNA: TGTGCCAGTCCGGGACAGGCGCCCTACGAGCAGTACTTC.

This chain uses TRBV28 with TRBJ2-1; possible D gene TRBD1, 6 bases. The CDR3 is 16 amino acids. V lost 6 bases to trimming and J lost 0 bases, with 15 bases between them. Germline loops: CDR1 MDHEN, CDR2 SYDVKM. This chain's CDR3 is CASRSPTGSSYNEQFF. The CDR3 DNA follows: TGTGCCAGCAGGTCACCGACAGGTAGCTCCTACAATGAGCAGTTCTTC.